The 21 T cell receptor beta chains presented below share a single source sample, sequenced in a study of blood T cell repertoires in COVID-19. TCRdb's table, derived via immunoSEQ multiplex PCR, lists solely in-frame clones and lacks some. The sample has around 94,000 clones; about 80% are singletons. Sample: peripheral blood. These receptors all stem from a human donor in a cohort sampled during active COVID-19.

The chain links TRBV11-2 to TRBJ2-3; 8 nucleotides align to TRBD2. With 0 bases clipped from V and 5 bases from J, the junction kept 7 bases outside the gene matches. This CDR3 has 16 residues. Looked up from germline, CDR1 is SGHAT and CDR2 is FQNNGV. The CDR3 region has the DNA TGTGCCAGCAGCTTAGATGCCAGCGGGAGTGGAGATACGCAGTATTTT. This sequence encodes CASSLDASGSGDTQYF.

This clone was seen more than once but under ten times. The chain combines TRBV7-9 with TRBJ2-7; TRBD1 might be the D (5 bases). This CDR3 comprises 15 residues. Germline CDR1 SEHNR, CDR2 FQNEAQ (reference sequence). V was clipped by 5 bases and J by 2 bases, with 16 bases between them. Here the CDR3 DNA reads TGTGCCAGCAGCGGCCGGCAGGGTGGTACCTACGAGCAGTACTTC. This codes for CASSGRQGGTYEQYF.

The chain couples TRBV29-1 to TRBJ2-7, with D possibly being TRBD1 (5 bases). The germline V gene has CDR1 SQVTM and CDR2 ANQGSEA. The CDR3 runs 11 residues. V lost 4 bases, J lost 7 bases, and 11 bases lay in between. The CDR3 loop reads CSVGQGVEQYF. Here the CDR3 DNA reads TGCAGCGTTGGTCAGGGTGTGGAGCAGTACTTC.

This chain uses TRBV19 with TRBJ2-4; 9 bases match TRBD2. This CDR3 is 12 amino acids long. Germline values: CDR1 LNHDA, CDR2 SQIVND (reference sequence). With 1 base clipped from V and 15 bases from J, the junction kept 4 bases outside the gene matches. CDR3 DNA: TGTGCCAGTAGTATAGCTAGCGGGATCCGGTACTTC. Protein product: CASSIASGIRYF.

The chain links TRBV15 to TRBJ2-1, with TRBD2 matching over 9 bases. Germline lookup yields CDR1 LNHNV and CDR2 YYDKDF (reference sequence). The CDR3 totals 16 residues. Trimming cost V 0 bases and J 5 bases; bases outside gene matches: 5. The CDR3 here is CATSRDLAGPNNEQFF. CDR3 nucleotide sequence: TGTGCCACCAGCAGAGACCTAGCGGGGCCGAACAATGAGCAGTTCTTC. Full variable domain (remainder filled in from reference TRBV15 and TRBJ2-1): DAMVIQNPRYQVTQFGKPVTLSCSQTLNHNVMYWYQQKSSQAPKLLFHYYDKDFNNEADTPDNFQSRRPNTSFCFLDIRSPGLGDTAMYLCATSRDLAGPNNEQFFGPGTRLTVL.

The chain combines TRBV5-4 with TRBJ1-3; no clear D gene. With 0 bases removed from V and 4 bases from J, the gap between germline ends came to 11 bases. CDR3 length: 15 residues. Germline-derived CDR1 and CDR2 are SGHNT and YYREEE (reference sequence). The CDR3 DNA is TGTGCCAGCAGCTTGGGCGGGTCGGGGGGAAACACCATATATTTT. Encoded protein: CASSLGGSGGNTIYF.

This chain uses TRBV14 with TRBJ2-7; 9 bases are shared with TRBD2. Germline trimming cut 0 bases from V and 7 bases from J; bases unmatched to any gene: 16. The CDR3 sequence is 18 residues long. Germline V gene data show CDR1 as SGHDN and CDR2 as FVKESK. Here the CDR3 DNA reads TGTGCCAGCAGCCAAGATGCCTTATCGGCTAGCGGGATGCGAGAGCAGTACTTC. Residues: CASSQDALSASGMREQYF.

The chain has TRBV9 and TRBJ2-2; no reliable D call. This CDR3 is 10 amino acids long. Trimming removed 7 bases at V and 6 bases at J, with 4 bases between. Germline-derived CDR1 and CDR2 are SGDLS and YYNGEE. CDR3 in DNA: TGTGCCAGCCCGGCCGGGGAGCTGTTTTTT. It is translated as CASPAGELFF.

This clone showed up just a few times. This chain uses TRBV24-1 with TRBJ1-1; D might be TRBD1 (5 bases). The germline gives CDR1 KGHDR, CDR2 SFDVKD. The CDR3 is 11 residues long. The V end lost 11 bases, the J end lost 7 bases, and 13 bases lay between the germline ends. CDR3 coding DNA: TGTGCCAGCCACAGGAGAGATGAAGCTTTCTTT. Translation gives CASHRRDEAFF.

There are a few counts of this clone. The chain carries TRBV2 and TRBJ1-1; no clear D. The CDR3 is 14 amino acids. Germline V gene data show CDR1 as SNHLY and CDR2 as FYNNEI. The V end was cut by 6 bases, the J end by 4 bases, with 15 bases between. The CDR3 here is CASSVRRPGTEAFF. The CDR3 nucleotides read TGTGCCAGCAGCGTACGGCGTCCGGGCACTGAAGCTTTCTTT.

V and J are TRBV2 and TRBJ1-2; 9 bases line up with TRBD1. CDR3 length equals 13 residues. Germline V gene data show CDR1 as SNHLY and CDR2 as FYNNEI. Germline trimming cut 6 bases from V and 4 bases from J; bases unmatched to any gene: 3. The CDR3 DNA is TGTGCCAGCAGCGCGGACAGGGGCTATGGCTACACCTTC. Translated: CASSADRGYGYTF.

V gene TRBV10-3 combines with J gene TRBJ1-4; D might be TRBD1 (5 bases). Germline CDR1 is ENHRY and CDR2 is SYGVKD. Trimming stripped 4 bases from V and 8 bases from J, with 11 bases between. This CDR3 comprises 13 residues. CDR3 DNA: TGTGCCATCAGTGCCAGGGAATGGGAAAAACTGTTTTTT. Its protein product is CAISAREWEKLFF.

The CDR3 here is CASSFGTGDNQPQHF. CDR3 nucleotides: TGTGCCAGCAGCTTCGGGACAGGGGACAATCAGCCCCAGCATTTT. This chain links TRBV5-4 with TRBJ1-5; 10 bases fit TRBD1. This CDR3 spans 15 amino acids. Germline assignment: CDR1 SGHNT and CDR2 YYREEE (reference sequence). V gave up 2 bases and J gave up 3 bases; unmatched junction bases: 2.

The chain couples TRBV28 to TRBJ1-1, with 8 bases matching TRBD1. The J segment lost 3 bases and the V segment lost 7 bases, leaving 4 bases of the junction unmatched. The CDR3 is 13 amino acids. Germline V CDR1 and CDR2: MDHEN, SYDVKM. The CDR3 spells CASKETGDTEAFF. CDR3 nucleotide sequence: TGTGCCAGCAAGGAGACAGGGGACACTGAAGCTTTCTTT. Drawing the rest from reference TRBV28 and TRBJ1-1, the complete variable domain is DVKVTQSSRYLVKRTGEKVFLECVQDMDHENMFWYRQDPGLGLRLIYFSYDVKMKEKGDIPEGYSVSREKKERFSLILESASTNQTSMYLCASKETGDTEAFFGQGTRLTVV.

The chain links TRBV5-4 to TRBJ1-4; TRBD1 aligns across 9 bases. Germline CDR1 SGHNT, CDR2 YYREEE (reference sequence). The CDR3 loop spans 15 amino acids. The V and J ends lost 4 bases and 4 bases, in that order; junction bases with no gene match: 5. DNA for the CDR3: TGTGCCAGCAGCCGGCGGGACAGGGATAATGAAAAACTGTTTTTT. It yields the protein CASSRRDRDNEKLFF.

This chain connects TRBV3-1 (or the pseudogene TRBV3-2) to TRBJ2-7, with 8 bases lining up with TRBD2. The ends lost 2 bases at V and 6 bases at J; junction bases unmatched: 12. The length of the CDR3 is 16 residues. The germline CDR1 and CDR2 sequences are LGHDT and YNNKEL (reference sequence). The CDR3 coding sequence is TGTGCCAGCAGCCAACCTATAGGACTAGCCGTCGGCGAGCAGTACTTC. It codes for CASSQPIGLAVGEQYF.

This clone has only one observation. V usage is TRBV5-1 and J usage is TRBJ2-5; perhaps TRBD1 as D (5 bases). Looked up from germline, CDR1 is SGHRS and CDR2 is YFSETQ. Trimming cost V 5 bases and J 4 bases, with 18 bases left between them. The CDR3 has 15 residues. The CDR3 DNA sequence: TGCGCCAGCAGGGCGGCGACAGTCCAGGGAGAGACCCAGTACTTC. Encoded protein: CASRAATVQGETQYF.

The chain links TRBV3-1 (or the pseudogene TRBV3-2) to TRBJ2-7; 7 bases line up with TRBD1. The CDR3 length is 16 residues. Trimming removed 0 bases from V and 0 bases from J; junction bases left unmatched: 5. Germline V gene sequence: CDR1 LGHDT, CDR2 YNNKEL (reference sequence). CDR3 in DNA: TGTGCCAGCAGCCAAGACTCGGGACAGCCCTCCTACGAGCAGTACTTC. Encoded protein: CASSQDSGQPSYEQYF.

V gene TRBV5-8 combines with J gene TRBJ2-7; 8 bases agree with TRBD1. Germline CDR1 and CDR2: SGHTS and YDEGEE. Trimming took 0 bases from V and 3 from J; bases not matched to a gene: 5. The CDR3 sequence is 15 residues long. The CDR3 DNA sequence: TGTGCCAGCAGCTTGGCCGGGACAGGTCACTACGAGCAGTACTTC. Amino acid sequence: CASSLAGTGHYEQYF.

This rearrangement joins TRBV25-1 to TRBJ1-6, with D uncertain. This CDR3 has 16 amino acids. The germline V and J ends were trimmed by 2 bases and 7 bases, with 15 bases remaining between them. CDR1 is MGHDK, CDR2 SYGVNS, per germline. The CDR3 nucleotides are TGTGCCAGCAGTGAAGAGGCAGTCCTCTCAAATTCACCCCTCCACTTT. Translation: CASSEEAVLSNSPLHF.

The V and J genes are TRBV12-3 or TRBV12-4 and TRBJ1-5; D gene unclear. Deletions cut 1 base from V and 5 bases from J, with 3 bases between. The CDR3 totals 12 residues. In DNA, the CDR3 is TGTGCCAGCAGTTTAGTATATCAGCCCCAGCATTTT. Translation gives CASSLVYQPQHF.